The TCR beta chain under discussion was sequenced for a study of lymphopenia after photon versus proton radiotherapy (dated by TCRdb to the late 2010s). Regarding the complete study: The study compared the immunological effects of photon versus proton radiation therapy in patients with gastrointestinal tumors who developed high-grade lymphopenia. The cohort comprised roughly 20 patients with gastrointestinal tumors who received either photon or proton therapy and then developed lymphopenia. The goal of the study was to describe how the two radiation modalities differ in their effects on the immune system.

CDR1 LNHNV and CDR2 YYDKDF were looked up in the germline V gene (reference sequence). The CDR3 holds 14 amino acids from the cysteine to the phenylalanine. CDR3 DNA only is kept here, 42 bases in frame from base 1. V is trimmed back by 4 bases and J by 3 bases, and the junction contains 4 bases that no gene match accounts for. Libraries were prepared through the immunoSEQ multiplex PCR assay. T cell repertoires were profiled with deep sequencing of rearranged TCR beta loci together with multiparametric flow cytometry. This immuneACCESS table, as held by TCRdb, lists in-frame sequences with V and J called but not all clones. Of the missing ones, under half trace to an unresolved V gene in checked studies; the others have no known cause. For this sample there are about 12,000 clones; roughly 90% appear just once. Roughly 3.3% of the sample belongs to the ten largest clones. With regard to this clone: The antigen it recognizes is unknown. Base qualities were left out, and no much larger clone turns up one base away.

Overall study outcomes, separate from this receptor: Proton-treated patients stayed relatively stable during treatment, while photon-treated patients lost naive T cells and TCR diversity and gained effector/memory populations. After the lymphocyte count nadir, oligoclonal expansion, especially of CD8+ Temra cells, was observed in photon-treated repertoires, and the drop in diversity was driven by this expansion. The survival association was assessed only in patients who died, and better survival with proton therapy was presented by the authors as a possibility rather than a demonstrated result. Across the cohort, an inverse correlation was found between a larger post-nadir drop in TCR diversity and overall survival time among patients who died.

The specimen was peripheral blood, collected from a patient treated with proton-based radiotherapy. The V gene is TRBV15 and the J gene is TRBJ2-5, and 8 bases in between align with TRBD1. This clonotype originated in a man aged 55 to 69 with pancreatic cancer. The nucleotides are TGTGCCACCAGCAAACCGGACAGGGAAGAGACCCAGTACTTC. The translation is CATSKPDREETQYF.